The 13 T cell receptor beta chains given below trace back to one sample, sequenced in a study of T cell repertoires in cytomegalovirus infection. Antigens of these TCRs are unknown. MiXCR, run by TCRdb on the reads, gives a single entry per CDR3 protein. The top ten hold 45% to 60% of the sample, which has over 120,000 distinct CDR3 sequences, 32% seen once. The specimen comprised CD8+ T cells from cultured PBMCs, sampled from culture after CMV antigen stimulation. Source of these receptors: a human donor in good health (CMV status not recorded). Some clones in this sample may be carry-over from other donors' samples.

This clonotype appeared many times. This chain connects TRBV5-6 to TRBJ1-1; TRBD1 agrees at 9 bases. V lost 1 base and J lost 6; bases outside the gene matches: 7. The germline V gene has CDR1 SGHDT and CDR2 YYEEEE. This CDR3 contains 15 residues. The DNA of the CDR3 is TGTGCCAGCAGCTTGTGGGACAGGGAGGTGGCTGAAGCTTTCTTT. It is translated as CASSLWDREVAEAFF.

The V gene is TRBV6-8, the J gene TRBJ2-2; D remains unclear. V dropped 2 bases and J dropped 0 bases, with 7 bases sitting between them. The CDR3 length is 15 residues. Germline assignment: CDR1 MNHGY and CDR2 SAAAGT. The CDR3 sequence is CASSYQVTNTGELFF. In DNA form, the CDR3 reads TGTGCCAGCAGTTACCAGGTTACGAACACCGGGGAGCTGTTTTTT.

V usage is TRBV12-3 or TRBV12-4 and J usage is TRBJ1-3; D not resolved. Trimming took off 5 bases at V and 0 bases at J, with 5 bases between the two ends. The CDR3 consists of 13 residues. The CDR3 is CASSTSSGNTIYF. The CDR3, as DNA: TGTGCCAGCAGTACGAGCTCTGGAAACACCATATATTTT.

This rearrangement joins TRBV6-5 to TRBJ2-3; tentatively, D is TRBD1 (5 bases). Trimming pared 4 bases from V and 5 bases from J, leaving 13 bases between. The CDR3 runs to 14 residues. CDR1 and CDR2 (germline): MNHEY, SVGAGI. The CDR3 DNA is TGTGCCAGCAGTTCAGGGAATTCCAGAGATACGCAGTATTTT. Residues: CASSSGNSRDTQYF.

This clonotype was recorded many times. The rearrangement joins TRBV18 to TRBJ1-6, with D maybe TRBD1 (5 bases). The germline gives CDR1 KGHSH, CDR2 LQKENI. CDR3 size: 18 residues. V gave up 2 bases and J gave up 2 bases, with 16 bases separating them. In DNA form, the CDR3 reads TGTGCCAGCTCACCAATTCGCCAGGGACGGGCCTATAATTCACCCCTCCACTTT. It yields the protein CASSPIRQGRAYNSPLHF. Drawing the rest from reference TRBV18 and TRBJ1-6, the complete variable domain is NAGVMQNPRHLVRRRGQEARLRCSPMKGHSHVYWYRQLPEEGLKFMVYLQKENIIDESGMPKERFSAEFPKEGPSILRIQQVVRGDSAAYFCASSPIRQGRAYNSPLHFGNGTRLTVT.

This clonotype has a handful of counts. V gene TRBV7-9 combines with J gene TRBJ2-7; 7 positions match TRBD2. CDR3 length equals 14 residues. Germline trimming cut 1 base from V and 2 bases from J; bases unmatched to any gene: 2. CDR1 and CDR2 from the germline V gene are SEHNR and FQNEAQ (reference sequence). The CDR3 loop is CASSLGEGPYEQYF. DNA for the CDR3: TGTGCCAGCAGCTTAGGGGAGGGGCCCTACGAGCAGTACTTC.

This clonotype has ten or more counts. The genes are TRBV7-9 and TRBJ2-1; D may be TRBD2 (6 bases). V was shortened by 5 bases and J by 7 bases, with 15 bases between the two germline ends. This CDR3 spans 14 amino acids. CDR1 and CDR2 (germline): SEHNR, FQNEAQ (reference sequence). The CDR3 reads CASSMSGLGNEQFF. The CDR3 DNA is TGTGCCAGCAGCATGAGCGGGTTGGGGAATGAGCAGTTCTTC. Full variable domain (outside the CDR3, taken from reference TRBV7-9 and TRBJ2-1): DTGVSQNPRHKITKRGQNVTFRCDPISEHNRLYWYRQTLGQGPEFLTYFQNEAQLEKSRLLSDRFSAERPKGSFSTLEIQRTEQGDSAMYLCASSMSGLGNEQFFGPGTRLTVL.

The rearrangement uses TRBV12-3 or TRBV12-4 and TRBJ1-6, with D possibly being TRBD1 (5 bases). The V and J ends lost 2 bases and 0 bases respectively, with 8 bases between them. The CDR3 is 16 residues long. In nucleotides, the CDR3 is TGTGCCAGCAGTTTATACAGGAGCTCCTATAATTCACCCCTCCACTTT. Encoded protein: CASSLYRSSYNSPLHF.

This clonotype was found a few times. The chain carries TRBV7-6 and TRBJ2-2, with a tentative D call TRBD1 (6 bases). CDR1 SGHVS and CDR2 FNYEAQ come from the germline V gene. CDR3 length: 14 amino acids. V was clipped by 2 bases and J by 4 bases, with 8 bases between them. CDR3 coding DNA: TGTGCCAGCAGCTTAACAGGGTTCACCGGGGAGCTGTTTTTT. Translated, it gives CASSLTGFTGELFF.

This clonotype was observed a handful of times. The chain employs TRBV19 and TRBJ1-5; D gene uncertain. The germline CDR1 and CDR2 sequences are LNHDA and SQIVND (reference sequence). CDR3 size: 14 residues. Trimming cost V 5 bases and J 1 base, with 9 bases left between them. CDR3 protein: CASSPSKSNQPQHF. The CDR3 bases are TGTGCCAGTAGTCCCTCTAAGAGCAATCAGCCCCAGCATTTT.

The J gene is TRBJ1-5, the V gene TRBV7-4, with unresolved D. Germline CDR1 reads SGHVT; CDR2 reads SQSDAQ. This CDR3 region has 16 residues. The V and J ends lost 5 bases and 4 bases respectively, with 18 bases between them. CDR3 in amino acids: CASSQSSDVANQPQHF. CDR3 coding DNA: TGTGCCAGCAGCCAGTCATCGGATGTAGCAAATCAGCCCCAGCATTTT.

This clonotype showed up just a few times. The gene calls are TRBV27 and TRBJ2-5; D gene unclear. The CDR3 covers 16 residues. V lost 5 bases and J lost 5, with 21 bases in between. From germline, CDR1 is MNHEY and CDR2 SMNVEV (reference sequence). The CDR3 DNA sequence: TGTGCCAGCAGTGCCGCCCTCCCCGGTCGGGTGGAGACCCAGTACTTC. This gives the protein CASSAALPGRVETQYF.

This clonotype was seen a few times. This sequence joins TRBV4-1 and TRBJ1-1, with 8 nucleotides matching TRBD1. Germline V gene lookup returns CDR1 MGHRA and CDR2 YSYEKL. V lost 4 bases, J lost 5 bases, and 9 bases stayed unmatched. This CDR3 has 15 residues. CDR3 bases: TGCGCCAGCAGCCTCGGACAGGGAGATGGTACTGAAGCTTTCTTT. This sequence encodes CASSLGQGDGTEAFF.